This is a list of T cell receptor beta chains from one sample in a study of blood T cell repertoires in COVID-19. Only in-frame clones appear in the TCRdb table, and some are missing; sequencing was by immunoSEQ multiplex PCR. This table has about 69,000 clones, roughly 89% appearing once. The sample was peripheral blood. The receptors originated from a woman aged 50 to 60 with active COVID-19. The CDR3 runs from the conserved cysteine through the conserved F or W. A D gene is named only where the DNA matches it firmly. Clone size is not always given. Where it is, it says once, few, many or a class for expanded clones.

abundance: -
d_gene: -
v_gene: TRBV6-6
j_gene: TRBJ2-3
CDR3nt: TGTGCCAGCAGTTTCGGGGAAGTCACAGATACGCAGTATTTT
CDR3aa: CASSFGEVTDTQYF

abundance: few
d_gene: -
v_gene: TRBV2
j_gene: TRBJ1-2
CDR3nt: TGTGCCACCACCGCAGGGATTAACTATGGCTACACCTTC
CDR3aa: CATTAGINYGYTF

abundance: -
d_gene: TRBD1
v_gene: TRBV7-9
j_gene: TRBJ2-6
CDR3nt: TGTGCCAGCAGCCCCGGACAGGGTAAGGCTGGGGCCAACGTCCTGACTTTC
CDR3aa: CASSPGQGKAGANVLTF

abundance: -
d_gene: -
v_gene: TRBV21-1
j_gene: TRBJ1-2
CDR3nt: TGTGCCAGCAGCAAATGTGAACAGGGGGGATACTATGGCTACACCTTC
CDR3aa: CASSKCEQGGYYGYTF

abundance: -
d_gene: TRBD2
v_gene: TRBV9
j_gene: TRBJ2-7
CDR3nt: TGTGCCAGCAGCGCCAGGACTAGTGCCCACGAGCAGTACTTC
CDR3aa: CASSARTSAHEQYF

abundance: -
d_gene: -
v_gene: TRBV29-1
j_gene: TRBJ1-1
CDR3nt: TGCAGCGTTGATTCAGGCAAGAACACTGAAGCTTTCTTT
CDR3aa: CSVDSGKNTEAFF

abundance: -
d_gene: TRBD2
v_gene: TRBV7-3
j_gene: TRBJ2-3
CDR3nt: TGTGCCAGCAGCAAGACTAGCGGGAGTCAAGATACGCAGTATTTT
CDR3aa: CASSKTSGSQDTQYF

abundance: -
d_gene: TRBD1
v_gene: TRBV7-9
j_gene: TRBJ1-4
CDR3nt: TGTGCCAGCAGCTTAGGACAGGGAGCTAATGAAAAACTGTTTTTT
CDR3aa: CASSLGQGANEKLFF

abundance: once
d_gene: -
v_gene: TRBV7-8
j_gene: TRBJ1-2
CDR3nt: TGTGCCAGCAGCTCCACAGGGACGGGCCCGTATGGCTACACCTTC
CDR3aa: CASSSTGTGPYGYTF

abundance: -
d_gene: TRBD2
v_gene: TRBV27
j_gene: TRBJ2-1
CDR3nt: TGTGCCAGCAGTGCCTCTCCTAGCGGGACCTGGCCGAGTGAGCAGTTCTTC
CDR3aa: CASSASPSGTWPSEQFF

abundance: once
d_gene: TRBD2
v_gene: TRBV15
j_gene: TRBJ2-3
CDR3nt: TGTGCCACCAGCAGAGATGCGGGGGGAACGTCAGATACGCAGTATTTT
CDR3aa: CATSRDAGGTSDTQYF

abundance: -
d_gene: -
v_gene: TRBV7-9
j_gene: TRBJ1-4
CDR3nt: TGTGCCAGCAGCTTAGCAGGGGAAACTAATGAAAAACTGTTTTTT
CDR3aa: CASSLAGETNEKLFF

abundance: -
d_gene: TRBD1
v_gene: TRBV7-9
j_gene: TRBJ2-1
CDR3nt: TGTGCCAGCAACCCCGGGACAGGGGGTTACAATGAGCAGTTCTTC
CDR3aa: CASNPGTGGYNEQFF

abundance: -
d_gene: TRBD2
v_gene: TRBV11-3
j_gene: TRBJ2-7
CDR3nt: TGTGCCAGCAGCGTAACCGGGACTAGCGGGAGTGAGCAGTACTTC
CDR3aa: CASSVTGTSGSEQYF

abundance: -
d_gene: TRBD1
v_gene: TRBV27
j_gene: TRBJ2-7
CDR3nt: TGTGCCAGCAGTTCCCCCGGACAGGGTTCGGGGCAGTACTTC
CDR3aa: CASSSPGQGSGQYF

abundance: -
d_gene: TRBD2
v_gene: TRBV7-3
j_gene: TRBJ2-2
CDR3nt: TGTGCCAGTAAGAGCGGGAGTGGAACCGGGGAGCTGTTTTTT
CDR3aa: CASKSGSGTGELFF

abundance: -
d_gene: TRBD2
v_gene: TRBV3-1/TRBV3-2
j_gene: TRBJ2-1
CDR3nt: TGTGCCAGCAGCCAAGAATATCGGACTAGCGGTAATGAGCAGTTCTTC
CDR3aa: CASSQEYRTSGNEQFF

abundance: -
d_gene: -
v_gene: TRBV15
j_gene: TRBJ1-1
CDR3nt: TGTGCCACCAGCCTGTCCCGGGGGGAGATGCCTTTCTTT
CDR3aa: CATSLSRGEMPFF

abundance: -
d_gene: -
v_gene: TRBV28
j_gene: TRBJ2-7
CDR3nt: TGTGCCAGCAGTTTACGTGGGGGGACCTACGAGCAGTACTTC
CDR3aa: CASSLRGGTYEQYF

abundance: -
d_gene: -
v_gene: TRBV6-2/TRBV6-3
j_gene: TRBJ2-7
CDR3nt: TGTGCCAGCAGTGTACCGGGACTCACTACCTACGAGCAGTACTTC
CDR3aa: CASSVPGLTTYEQYF

abundance: -
d_gene: -
v_gene: TRBV5-1
j_gene: TRBJ2-7
CDR3nt: TGCGCCAGCAGCTTGGAGGTCGGGATCCCCGCACTACTGTACTTC
CDR3aa: CASSLEVGIPALLYF

abundance: -
d_gene: TRBD1
v_gene: TRBV18
j_gene: TRBJ1-4
CDR3nt: TGTGCCAGCTCATGGGGACAGGGGGAATCCGAAAAACTGTTTTTT
CDR3aa: CASSWGQGESEKLFF

abundance: -
d_gene: TRBD1
v_gene: TRBV7-2
j_gene: TRBJ1-4
CDR3nt: TGTGCCAGCGGCCACAGGGGGCGCGAGGTCGGGGCTAATGAAAAACTGTTTTTT
CDR3aa: CASGHRGREVGANEKLFF

abundance: -
d_gene: -
v_gene: TRBV7-9
j_gene: TRBJ1-1
CDR3nt: TGTGCCAGCAGCTTACAGCAGGGTTTACAAACCTTT
CDR3aa: CASSLQQGLQTF

abundance: -
d_gene: -
v_gene: TRBV7-2
j_gene: TRBJ2-2
CDR3nt: TGTGCCAGCAGCTTAGGTTCGAGGGCCGGGGAGCTGTTTTTT
CDR3aa: CASSLGSRAGELFF

abundance: -
d_gene: TRBD1
v_gene: TRBV30
j_gene: TRBJ1-1
CDR3nt: TGTGCCTACCCGACAGGGCCCACTGAAGCTTTCTTT
CDR3aa: CAYPTGPTEAFF

abundance: -
d_gene: TRBD2
v_gene: TRBV5-1
j_gene: TRBJ2-3
CDR3nt: TGCGCCAGCAGCTTACGGACTAGCGGGGACACAGATACGCAGTATTTT
CDR3aa: CASSLRTSGDTDTQYF

abundance: once
d_gene: TRBD2
v_gene: TRBV3-1/TRBV3-2
j_gene: TRBJ2-1
CDR3nt: TGTGCCAGCAGCCATAACAGCGGGAGGCATGAGCAGTTCTTC
CDR3aa: CASSHNSGRHEQFF

abundance: -
d_gene: -
v_gene: TRBV15
j_gene: TRBJ2-3
CDR3nt: TGTGCCACCAGCCGCCGGGTGGGCACAGATACGCAGTATTTT
CDR3aa: CATSRRVGTDTQYF

abundance: -
d_gene: TRBD1
v_gene: TRBV6-5
j_gene: TRBJ2-7
CDR3nt: TGTGCCGGCAGTAAACGGACAGGGGGCGCGGGTCAGCAGTACTTC
CDR3aa: CAGSKRTGGAGQQYF

abundance: -
d_gene: -
v_gene: TRBV28
j_gene: TRBJ1-1
CDR3nt: TGTGCCAGCAACGCAGGCCCTATGAACACTGAAGCTTTCTTT
CDR3aa: CASNAGPMNTEAFF

abundance: -
d_gene: -
v_gene: TRBV18
j_gene: TRBJ1-6
CDR3nt: TGTGCCAGCTCACCCCGGGACAAATATTCACCCCTCCACTTT
CDR3aa: CASSPRDKYSPLHF

abundance: few
d_gene: TRBD2
v_gene: TRBV5-5
j_gene: TRBJ2-7
CDR3nt: TGTGCCAGCAGCCTTGACCGGGACTACCGAGAGCAGTACTTC
CDR3aa: CASSLDRDYREQYF

abundance: few
d_gene: -
v_gene: TRBV30
j_gene: TRBJ2-1
CDR3nt: TGTGCCTGGAGTGTTAGCCGGGTTGAGCAGTTCTTC
CDR3aa: CAWSVSRVEQFF

abundance: once
d_gene: TRBD2
v_gene: TRBV9
j_gene: TRBJ2-1
CDR3nt: TGTGCCAGCAGCGTAGAGGGACTAGCCCCGGAGGAGGAGCAGTTCTTC
CDR3aa: CASSVEGLAPEEEQFF

abundance: -
d_gene: -
v_gene: TRBV7-9
j_gene: TRBJ2-5
CDR3nt: TGTGCCAGCACCATTCCATCCCCCGGGACAAGTGAGACCCAGTACTTC
CDR3aa: CASTIPSPGTSETQYF

abundance: -
d_gene: TRBD2
v_gene: TRBV7-3
j_gene: TRBJ2-3
CDR3nt: TGTGCCAGCAGCCCAACAGGGACTAGCGGGGCAGATACGCAGTATTTT
CDR3aa: CASSPTGTSGADTQYF

abundance: -
d_gene: TRBD1
v_gene: TRBV10-3
j_gene: TRBJ1-5
CDR3nt: TGTGCCATCAGTACGGGACAGGGGGCGGGTCAGCCCCAGCATTTT
CDR3aa: CAISTGQGAGQPQHF

abundance: -
d_gene: TRBD1
v_gene: TRBV7-9
j_gene: TRBJ2-5
CDR3nt: TGTGCCAGCAGCAGCCGGGACAGGGGATCTAGAGAGACCCAGTACTTC
CDR3aa: CASSSRDRGSRETQYF

abundance: -
d_gene: TRBD1
v_gene: TRBV2
j_gene: TRBJ1-4
CDR3nt: TGTGCCACCTCGACAGGGTTTGAAAAACTGTTTTTT
CDR3aa: CATSTGFEKLFF

abundance: -
d_gene: TRBD1
v_gene: TRBV19
j_gene: TRBJ2-7
CDR3nt: TGTGCCAGTACCAGCTTGGGACAGGGCATGTTC
CDR3aa: CASTSLGQGMF

abundance: -
d_gene: -
v_gene: TRBV28
j_gene: TRBJ2-7
CDR3nt: TGTGCCAGCAGTTTGTTTAGTCGGTACGAGCAGTACTTC
CDR3aa: CASSLFSRYEQYF

abundance: -
d_gene: -
v_gene: TRBV20-1
j_gene: TRBJ2-1
CDR3nt: TGCAGTGCTAGTTTAGCGAGGGTCCTCCTTAATGAGCAGTTCTTC
CDR3aa: CSASLARVLLNEQFF

abundance: -
d_gene: TRBD2
v_gene: TRBV3-1/TRBV3-2
j_gene: TRBJ2-5
CDR3nt: TGTGCCAGCAGCCAAGAACTAGCGGGAGCAGAGACCCAGTACTTC
CDR3aa: CASSQELAGAETQYF

abundance: -
d_gene: -
v_gene: TRBV12-3/TRBV12-4
j_gene: TRBJ1-1
CDR3nt: TGTGCCAGCAGGAACAGGGCGAACACTGAAGCTTTCTTT
CDR3aa: CASRNRANTEAFF

abundance: -
d_gene: TRBD2
v_gene: TRBV29-1
j_gene: TRBJ2-7
CDR3nt: TGCAGCGTGGAGACTAGCGAAAGCTCCTACGAGCAGTACTTC
CDR3aa: CSVETSESSYEQYF

abundance: -
d_gene: -
v_gene: TRBV20-1
j_gene: TRBJ1-1
CDR3nt: TGCAGTGCTAGTACCTTGGCGAACACTGAAGCTTTCTTT
CDR3aa: CSASTLANTEAFF

abundance: -
d_gene: TRBD1
v_gene: TRBV5-1
j_gene: TRBJ2-3
CDR3nt: TGCGCCAGCAGCTTGGTTGCGACAGGGACCTTCACAGATACGCAGTATTTT
CDR3aa: CASSLVATGTFTDTQYF

abundance: -
d_gene: TRBD2
v_gene: TRBV29-1
j_gene: TRBJ2-7
CDR3nt: TGCAGCGTTGAGGGACTAGCGGGAGGATACGAGCAGTACTTC
CDR3aa: CSVEGLAGGYEQYF

abundance: -
d_gene: -
v_gene: TRBV15
j_gene: TRBJ2-1
CDR3nt: TGTGCCACCAGCAGAGATCGGAGCGGGTTCTACAATGAGCAGTTCTTC
CDR3aa: CATSRDRSGFYNEQFF

abundance: -
d_gene: TRBD1
v_gene: TRBV29-1
j_gene: TRBJ1-2
CDR3nt: TGCAGCGTTGACGAAGGACAGGGTTATGGCTACACCTTC
CDR3aa: CSVDEGQGYGYTF